The 19 T cell receptor beta chains below were found in one sample sequenced in a study of response to subunit inactivated influenza vaccine. TCRdb itself ran the RT-PCR reads through MiXCR, one entry per CDR3 protein. Of hundreds of thousands of distinct CDR3 sequences listed, about 15% were seen once; the top ten hold less than 4%. The input for sequencing was CD4+ T cells sorted from PBMCs, taken around 25 months after vaccination. The source is a man in his fifties or sixties who received an inactivated influenza vaccine.

This clonotype was picked up a small number of times. The chain is built from TRBV5-1 and TRBJ2-1, with 10 bases aligning to TRBD2. This CDR3 contains 21 residues. CDR1 and CDR2 (germline): SGHRS, YFSETQ. Trimming cost V 4 bases and J 4 bases; bases outside gene matches: 23. The CDR3 loop is CASSPTIAGGQPVPYYNEQFF. The CDR3 nucleotides read TGCGCCAGCAGCCCAACCATAGCGGGGGGCCAGCCAGTACCTTATTACAATGAGCAGTTCTTC.

The chain is built from TRBV20-1 and TRBJ1-5; D ambiguous. This CDR3 is 14 amino acids long. Germline loops: CDR1 DFQATT, CDR2 SNEGSKA (reference sequence). The V and J ends lost 3 bases and 4 bases respectively, with 13 bases between them. CDR3 protein: CSASPQLMNQPQHF. The DNA for the CDR3 is TGCAGTGCTAGCCCCCAGCTAATGAATCAGCCCCAGCATTTT.

In its sample, this clonotype was seen a few times. This chain uses TRBV7-2 with TRBJ2-5, with D tentatively TRBD2 (5 bases). The CDR3 length is 16 residues. Trimming cost V 5 bases and J 2 bases, with 18 bases left between them. Looked up from germline, CDR1 is SGHTA and CDR2 is FQGNSA. DNA for the CDR3: TGTGCCAGCAGCCAAACCCCAAATCGAGGGCAAGAGACCCAGTACTTC. Translation gives CASSQTPNRGQETQYF. The whole variable domain, remainder taken from reference TRBV7-2 and TRBJ2-5, is GAGVSQSPSNKVTEKGKDVELRCDPISGHTALYWYRQSLGQGLEFLIYFQGNSAPDKSGLPSDRFSAERTGGSVSTLTIQRTQQEDSAVYLCASSQTPNRGQETQYFGPGTRLLVL.

The chain employs TRBV2 and TRBJ2-3; 7 bases are shared with TRBD2. This CDR3 contains 14 residues. The ends lost 5 bases at V and 3 bases at J; junction bases unmatched: 5. The germline V gene has CDR1 SNHLY and CDR2 FYNNEI. This CDR3 reads CASSQLARTDTQYF. The DNA for the CDR3 is TGTGCCAGCAGTCAACTAGCGCGGACAGATACGCAGTATTTT.

The chain recombines TRBV5-5 with TRBJ1-3, with a weak D call TRBD1 (5 bases). The CDR3 has 15 residues. Looked up from germline, CDR1 is SGHKS and CDR2 is YYEKEE (reference sequence). The V and J ends lost 1 base and 4 bases respectively, with 12 bases between them. The CDR3 DNA reads TGTGCCAGCAGCTTGCAGGGTTTTGACGGAAACACCATATATTTT. Translating gives CASSLQGFDGNTIYF.

The chain joins TRBV4-1 to TRBJ1-2, with 8 bases identical to TRBD1. J lost 9 bases, V lost 1 base, and 13 bases had no gene match. The CDR3 sequence is 16 residues long. Germline CDR1 reads MGHRA; CDR2 reads YSYEKL. CDR3 in amino acids: CASSQGISQGVFRYTF. CDR3 in DNA: TGCGCCAGCAGCCAAGGCATATCACAGGGGGTTTTTCGCTACACCTTC.

This clonotype was seen only once. The gene calls are TRBV6-2 or TRBV6-3 and TRBJ2-6, with D uncertain. With 8 bases removed from V and 0 bases from J, the gap between germline ends came to 5 bases. Per the germline V gene, CDR1 is MNHEY and CDR2 is SVGEGT. The CDR3 has 13 residues. For the CDR3, the DNA is TGTGCCAGCTTCGCCTCTGGGGCCAACGTCCTGACTTTC. As protein: CASFASGANVLTF.

This clonotype was counted ten times or more. The V gene is TRBV4-2, the J gene TRBJ2-3, with 12 positions matching TRBD2. The CDR3 contains 19 residues. In germline, CDR1 is LGHNA, CDR2 YNFKEQ. With 4 bases clipped from V and 0 bases from J, the junction kept 11 bases outside the gene matches. CDR3 sequence: CASSPRFGLAGTSTDTQYF. The CDR3 region has the DNA TGTGCCAGCAGCCCAAGATTTGGACTAGCGGGGACTAGCACAGATACGCAGTATTTT.

V usage is TRBV29-1 and J usage is TRBJ2-1; 9 bases match TRBD2. Trimming took 8 bases from V and 4 from J; bases not matched to a gene: 15. This CDR3 is built from 16 residues. CDR1 SQVTM and CDR2 ANQGSEA come from the germline V gene. CDR3 in amino acids: CSSVWRGLALYNEQFF. The CDR3 DNA is TGCAGCTCCGTATGGAGGGGACTAGCCCTATACAATGAGCAGTTCTTC.

This clonotype turned up a few times. This chain links TRBV30 with TRBJ2-3, with D possibly TRBD2 on 6 matching bases. V was clipped by 7 bases and J by 0 bases, with 14 bases between them. Germline CDR1 reads GTSNPN; CDR2 reads SVGIG (reference sequence). The CDR3 spans 14 residues. The CDR3 DNA follows: TGTGCCTCTACTAGCAGTTCTAGCACAGATACGCAGTATTTT. It is translated as CASTSSSSTDTQYF.

This clonotype has only a few counts. This chain links TRBV12-3 or TRBV12-4 with TRBJ2-5, with 14 bases aligning to TRBD2. The CDR3 covers 14 residues. The V and J ends lost 6 bases and 4 bases, in that order; junction bases with no gene match: 1. Written as DNA, the CDR3 is TGTGCCAGCAGAGGGACTAGCGGGAGAGAGACCCAGTACTTC. Amino acid sequence: CASRGTSGRETQYF.

The rearrangement joins TRBV4-2 to TRBJ2-5, with D perhaps matching TRBD1 (6 bases). This CDR3 region has 13 residues. Germline values: CDR1 LGHNA, CDR2 YNFKEQ. Between the trimmed V and J ends, which lost 4 bases and 9 bases, there was a span of 15 bases. CDR3 residues: CASSRDTGRAQYF. CDR3 coding DNA: TGTGCCAGCAGCCGGGACACCGGTCGAGCCCAGTACTTC.

In its sample, this clonotype was seen a few times. The CDR3 loop is CAISVLAGPPYEQYF. In DNA, the CDR3 is TGTGCCATCAGTGTTCTAGCGGGGCCCCCCTACGAGCAGTACTTC. V gene TRBV10-3 combines with J gene TRBJ2-7; TRBD2 agrees at 9 bases. This CDR3 has 15 amino acids. Germline V gives CDR1 ENHRY, CDR2 SYGVKD. V was clipped by 4 bases and J by 2 bases; unmatched bases: 6.

The chain employs TRBV10-3 and TRBJ1-3; TRBD1 agrees at 9 bases. The CDR3 sequence is 16 residues long. The germline V gene encodes CDR1 ENHRY and CDR2 SYGVKD. V dropped 2 bases and J dropped 3; count of bases not matched to a gene: 5. CDR3 amino acids: CAISEPGQGGGNTIYF. DNA of the CDR3: TGTGCCATCAGTGAGCCGGGACAGGGAGGTGGAAACACCATATATTTT.

V is TRBV5-1 and J is TRBJ2-3; no definite D call. Trimming stripped 2 bases from V and 1 base from J, with 8 bases between. The CDR3 is made up of 14 amino acids. Germline CDR1 SGHRS, CDR2 YFSETQ. This CDR3 reads CASSFNGGTDTQYF. The DNA of the CDR3 is TGCGCCAGCAGCTTTAATGGGGGCACAGATACGCAGTATTTT.

This clonotype has a handful of counts. V and J are TRBV20-1 and TRBJ2-7; the match to TRBD2 covers 13 bases. Germline values: CDR1 DFQATT, CDR2 SNEGSKA (reference sequence). V gave up 2 bases and J gave up 6 bases; unmatched junction bases: 7. This CDR3 comprises 15 residues. The DNA of the CDR3 is TGCAGTGCTAGAACTAGCGGGAGGGCCGGAATCGAGCAGTACTTC. Translated, it gives CSARTSGRAGIEQYF.

The chain links TRBV20-1 to TRBJ2-1, with 11 bases identical to TRBD2. The CDR3 spans 15 residues. The J segment lost 2 bases and the V segment lost 1 base, leaving 1 base of the junction unmatched. CDR1 is DFQATT and CDR2 is SNEGSKA in the germline V gene (reference sequence). CDR3 in DNA: TGCAGTGCTAGAGGTAGCGGGGGGGCCTACAATGAGCAGTTCTTC. Its protein product is CSARGSGGAYNEQFF.

The V gene is TRBV5-5, the J gene TRBJ2-7; D is possibly TRBD1 or TRBD2 (5 bases each). The ends were cut back, 3 bases at V and 5 bases at J, with 18 bases in the middle. CDR1 and CDR2 (germline): SGHKS, YYEKEE (reference sequence). CDR3 length equals 15 residues. In DNA form, the CDR3 reads TGTGCCAGCAGCTGGGGACCGACCAACAGCGACGAGCAGTACTTC. Encoded protein: CASSWGPTNSDEQYF.

The CDR3 loop reads CASSRKRTGPTEAFF. DNA for the CDR3: TGTGCCAGCAGTCGAAAGCGGACAGGGCCCACTGAAGCTTTCTTT. The chain couples TRBV11-1 to TRBJ1-1, with 8 bases lining up with TRBD1. Germline V gene data show CDR1 as SGHAT and CDR2 as FQDESV (reference sequence). The CDR3 contains 15 residues. The V and J ends lost 6 bases and 4 bases, in that order; junction bases with no gene match: 10.